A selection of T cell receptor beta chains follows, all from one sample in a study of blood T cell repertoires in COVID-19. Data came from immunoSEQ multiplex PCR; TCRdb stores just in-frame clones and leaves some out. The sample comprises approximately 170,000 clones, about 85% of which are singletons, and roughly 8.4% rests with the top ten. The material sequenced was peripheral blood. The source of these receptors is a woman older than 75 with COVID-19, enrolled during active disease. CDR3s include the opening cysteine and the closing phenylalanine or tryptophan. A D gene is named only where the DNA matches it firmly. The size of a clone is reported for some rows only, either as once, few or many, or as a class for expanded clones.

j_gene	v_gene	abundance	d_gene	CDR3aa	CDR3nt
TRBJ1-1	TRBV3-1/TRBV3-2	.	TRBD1	CASRRQGAVEAFF	TGTGCCAGCAGAAGACAGGGGGCGGTAGAAGCTTTCTTT
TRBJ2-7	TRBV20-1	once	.	CSASPGNGRSYEQYF	TGCAGTGCTAGTCCGGGAAACGGCAGATCATACGAGCAGTACTTC
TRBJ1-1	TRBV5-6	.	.	CASSLGLGGWTEAFF	TGTGCCAGCAGCTTGGGGTTAGGAGGTTGGACTGAAGCTTTCTTT
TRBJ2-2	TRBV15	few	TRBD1	CATSRDGQGARTGELFF	TGTGCCACCAGCAGAGATGGTCAGGGGGCGCGCACCGGGGAGCTGTTTTTT
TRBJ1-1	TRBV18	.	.	CASSELGRMNTEAFF	TGTGCCAGCTCAGAGTTGGGCCGAATGAACACTGAAGCTTTCTTT
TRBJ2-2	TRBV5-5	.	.	CASSLAWEVAGELFF	TGTGCCAGCAGCTTGGCCTGGGAGGTCGCCGGGGAGCTGTTTTTT
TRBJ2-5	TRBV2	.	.	CASSVNRAETQYF	TGTGCCAGCAGTGTTAACAGGGCGGAGACCCAGTACTTC
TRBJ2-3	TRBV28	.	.	CASSSEHPDTQYF	TGTGCCAGCAGTTCCGAACACCCAGATACGCAGTATTTT
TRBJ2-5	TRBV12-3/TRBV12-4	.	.	CASSPRETQYF	TGTGCCAGCAGTCCGCGGGAGACCCAGTACTTC
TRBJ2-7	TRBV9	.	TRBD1	CASSVGQGTNEQYF	TGTGCCAGCAGCGTCGGACAGGGAACCAACGAGCAGTACTTC
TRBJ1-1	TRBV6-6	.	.	CASSYGAGRTEAFF	TGTGCCAGCAGTTACGGGGCAGGGAGGACTGAAGCTTTCTTT
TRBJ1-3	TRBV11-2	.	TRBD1	CASSRTGVGNTIYF	TGTGCCAGCAGCAGGACAGGGGTCGGAAACACCATATATTTT
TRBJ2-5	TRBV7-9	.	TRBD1	CASSLDRGRETQYF	TGTGCCAGCAGCCTAGACAGGGGGCGGGAGACCCAGTACTTC
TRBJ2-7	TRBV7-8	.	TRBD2	CASTTSARSAFVFEQYF	TGTGCCAGCACGACTAGCGCCCGGTCTGCTTTCGTGTTCGAGCAGTACTTC
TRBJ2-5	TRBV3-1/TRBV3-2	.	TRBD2	CASSQGTSVQETQYF	TGTGCCAGCAGCCAGGGGACTAGCGTCCAAGAGACCCAGTACTTC
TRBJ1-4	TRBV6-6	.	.	CASRATGQRGEKLFF	TGTGCCAGCAGGGCAACAGGGCAGCGCGGAGAAAAACTGTTTTTT
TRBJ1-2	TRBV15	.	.	CATSSLVTAYGYTF	TGTGCCACCAGCAGCTTGGTTACAGCATATGGCTACACCTTC
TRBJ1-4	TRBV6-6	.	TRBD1	CASRTTGGSEKLFF	TGTGCCAGCAGAACGACAGGGGGATCGGAAAAACTGTTTTTT
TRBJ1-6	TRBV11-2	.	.	CASSLGDIHNSPLHF	TGTGCCAGCAGCTTAGGGGACATCCATAATTCACCCCTCCACTTT
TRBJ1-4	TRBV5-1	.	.	CASSLGPGEKLFF	TGCGCCAGCAGCTTGGGACCAGGTGAAAAACTGTTTTTT
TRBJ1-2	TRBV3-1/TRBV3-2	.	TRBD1	CASSTGQHGYTF	TGTGCCAGCAGCACGGGACAGCATGGCTACACCTTC
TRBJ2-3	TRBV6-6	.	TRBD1	CASRETGTQDTQYF	TGTGCCAGCAGGGAGACAGGGACCCAGGATACGCAGTATTTT
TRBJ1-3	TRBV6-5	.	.	CASSYLGSGNTIYF	TGTGCCAGCAGTTACTTGGGGAGTGGAAACACCATATATTTT
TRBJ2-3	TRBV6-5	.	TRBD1	CASGGQFTDTQYF	TGTGCCAGCGGGGGACAGTTCACAGATACGCAGTATTTT
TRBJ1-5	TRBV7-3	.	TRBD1	CASSLTHRLQGQLSNQPQHF	TGTGCCAGCAGCTTAACGCACAGACTACAGGGGCAACTTAGCAATCAGCCCCAGCATTTT
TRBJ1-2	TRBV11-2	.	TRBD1	CASSLDRGRRDDYGYTF	TGTGCCAGCAGCTTAGACAGGGGGAGACGGGATGACTATGGCTACACCTTC
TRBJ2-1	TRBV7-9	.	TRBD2	CASSGSLAGEQFF	TGTGCCAGCAGCGGATCACTAGCGGGGGAGCAGTTCTTC
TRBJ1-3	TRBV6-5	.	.	CASSRGPGDTIYF	TGTGCCAGCAGCCGAGGACCGGGGGACACCATATATTTT
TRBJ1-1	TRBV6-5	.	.	CASSYGWGRSNTEAFF	TGTGCCAGCAGTTACGGCTGGGGGCGGTCGAACACTGAAGCTTTCTTT
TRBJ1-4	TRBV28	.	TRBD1	CASTPNGQGGEKLFF	TGTGCCAGCACTCCGAACGGACAGGGCGGTGAAAAACTGTTTTTT
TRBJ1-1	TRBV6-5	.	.	CASSTTGSNTEAFF	TGTGCCAGCAGTACCACAGGGAGTAACACTGAAGCTTTCTTT
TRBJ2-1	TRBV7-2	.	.	CASSLVGSFYNEQFF	TGTGCCAGCAGCTTAGTCGGTAGCTTCTACAATGAGCAGTTCTTC
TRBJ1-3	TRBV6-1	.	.	CASSDDGRGDTIYF	TGTGCCAGCAGTGACGACGGCAGGGGAGACACCATATATTTT
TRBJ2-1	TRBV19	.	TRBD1	CASSIDRGRGQGSYNEQFF	TGTGCCAGTAGTATAGATAGGGGGCGGGGACAGGGCTCCTACAATGAGCAGTTCTTC
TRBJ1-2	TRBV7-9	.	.	CASTQVGGDGYTF	TGTGCCAGCACCCAGGTCGGAGGCGATGGCTACACCTTC
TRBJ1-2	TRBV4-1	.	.	CASSQDAGYGYTF	TGCGCCAGCAGCCAAGATGCCGGGTATGGCTACACCTTC
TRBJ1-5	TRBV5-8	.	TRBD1	CASSSGQGAGQPQHF	TGTGCCAGCAGCTCTGGACAGGGGGCCGGTCAGCCCCAGCATTTT
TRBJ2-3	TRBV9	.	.	CASSVFGRATLPDTQYF	TGTGCCAGCAGCGTTTTCGGCAGGGCCACCCTCCCCGATACGCAGTATTTT
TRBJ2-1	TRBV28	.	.	CASSPGRSSYNEQFF	TGTGCCAGCAGCCCTGGTAGGAGCTCCTACAATGAGCAGTTCTTC
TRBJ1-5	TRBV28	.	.	CASNRGINQPQHF	TGTGCCAGCAATCGAGGGATCAATCAGCCCCAGCATTTT
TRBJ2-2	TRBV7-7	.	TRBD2	CASSSGLNTGELFF	TGTGCTAGCAGCTCGGGACTAAACACCGGGGAGCTGTTTTTT
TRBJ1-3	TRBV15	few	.	CATSRTGHQRDTIYF	TGTGCCACCAGCCGGACGGGACACCAACGGGACACCATATATTTT
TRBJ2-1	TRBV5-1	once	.	CASSLENSGNEQFF	TGCGCCAGCAGCCTTGAGAACAGTGGCAATGAGCAGTTCTTC
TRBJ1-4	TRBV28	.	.	CAITSGAGGEKLFF	TGTGCCATCACATCAGGGGCGGGGGGTGAAAAACTGTTTTTT
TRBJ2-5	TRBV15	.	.	CATSRDGQQETQYF	TGTGCCACCAGCAGAGATGGGCAGCAAGAGACCCAGTACTTC
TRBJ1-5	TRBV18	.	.	CASSLGRQISSNQPQHF	TGTGCCAGCTCACTAGGTCGACAGATCTCTAGCAATCAGCCCCAGCATTTT
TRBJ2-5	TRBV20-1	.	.	CSANYGGTQYF	TGCAGTGCCAACTATGGTGGGACCCAGTACTTC
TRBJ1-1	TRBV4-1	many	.	CASSPLQLSSVEAFF	TGCGCCAGCAGCCCCCTCCAACTATCCTCAGTCGAAGCTTTCTTT
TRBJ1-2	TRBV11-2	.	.	CASSLGRGGYTF	TGTGCCAGCAGCTTAGGCAGGGGCGGCTACACCTTC
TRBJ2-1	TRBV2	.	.	CASSVDLANNEQFF	TGTGCCAGCAGTGTAGACCTAGCGAACAATGAGCAGTTCTTC
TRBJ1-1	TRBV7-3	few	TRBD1	CASSLRAGGSGTEAFF	TGTGCCAGCAGCCTAAGAGCAGGGGGCTCGGGTACTGAAGCTTTCTTT
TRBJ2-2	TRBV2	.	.	CASSASGAGELFF	TGTGCCAGCAGTGCGTCGGGGGCCGGGGAGCTGTTTTTT
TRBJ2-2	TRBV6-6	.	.	CASSYGGSNTGELFF	TGTGCCAGCAGTTACGGAGGGTCCAACACCGGGGAGCTGTTTTTT
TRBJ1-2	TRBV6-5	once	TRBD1	CASSYTGQTDYGYTF	TGTGCCAGCAGTTACACGGGACAGACTGACTATGGCTACACCTTC